This T cell receptor beta chain stems from a study of beta chain features in type 1 diabetes (dated by TCRdb to the late 2010s). About the investigation overall: Mean age, gender distribution, total cell number and subset yield did not differ between patients and healthy donors. A total of approximately 100,000,000 sorted cells were examined across all samples, and the number of cells per subset was strongly correlated with RNA yield. The study compared the TCRB repertoires of sorted circulating CD4+ T cell subsets in recently diagnosed type 1 diabetes patients with those in matched healthy donors. Regulatory and stem cell-like memory subsets were obtained from only 8 patients and roughly 8 healthy donors, while naive and central memory subsets were obtained from all 30 or so donors.

From the cysteine through the phenylalanine, the CDR3 covers 14 amino acids. Of all the DNA, just the CDR3 is kept, 42 bases in frame from base 1. The germline V gene encodes CDR1 SQVTM and CDR2 ANQGSEA. V loses 2 bases, J loses 0 bases, and the germline ends lie 10 bases apart. The entire amount of isolated RNA was reverse transcribed using the High Capacity cDNA Reverse Transcription Kit, so the sequenced TCRB transcripts were expressed ones. Deep immunoSEQ sequencing was applied to naive, central memory and regulatory T cell samples, giving an average of about 3.7 million total reads per sample. Sorted cells were lysed in RLT buffer, and RNA was extracted using DNase-treated RNeasy Micro or Mini kits according to cell number. Each cell subset was processed on its own to prevent cross-contamination, while patient and healthy donor samples were processed together. TCRB sequences were amplified from cDNA with the immunoSEQ multiplex PCR, producing 87-bp fragments spanning the CDR3 region. Sequencing of the amplicons was performed on the Illumina HiSeq platform. In the paper's pipeline: PCR bias was corrected computationally using synthetic template baselines, and reads within Hamming distance 2 were collapsed, with unmergeable singletons discarded. Reads were aligned against IMGT so that V, D and J genes, CDR3 length and insertions or deletions at six rearrangement sites could be assigned. Within each subset, clonotype counts were normalized to the number of sorted cells before true diversity and Gini coefficients were calculated with the tcR R package. The overlap coefficient, calculated on TCRB nucleotide sequences, was used to quantify repertoire sharing. As a proxy for the pre-selection repertoire, out-of-frame TCRB sequences from naive cells were analyzed. TCRdb mirrors the immuneACCESS table, restricted to in-frame sequences. Some clones are absent from its copies; in checked studies, under half trace to an unresolved V gene, and the reason for the others is unknown. That table is the source of V, J and clone size, and D and trimming were worked out from the DNA. The sample includes around 250,000 clones, with roughly 22% observed a single time. The ten most abundant clones make up around 0.028% of the sample.

Here is what the overall study found, with its caveats: Because cDNA was sequenced instead of genomic DNA, highly expressing activated cells could be over-represented, though the groups showed no difference in activation or CD3 levels. At VDJ recombination sites, type 1 diabetes patients had fewer insertions and more deleted nucleotides, which implies abnormalities in thymic rearrangement. Shorter templates might be favored by PCR, yet because patient and control samples were amplified and corrected together, any such skew would affect both groups equally. HLA sub-analyses involved small numbers of individuals, so any influence of HLA type on TCRB rearrangement remained unresolved. Type 1 diabetes patients showed a moderate but significant shortening of TCRB CDR3 length in all four CD4+ subsets. The naive, central memory and regulatory TCRB repertoires appeared to resemble one another more closely among patients than among healthy donors.

This clone was observed a few times. Its antigen specificity is not known. Base quality data are lacking; no much larger clone is found one base away. A single peripheral blood draw of approximately 100 mL on average was collected from each donor into heparinised tubes. Using a panel that included CD45RO, CCR7, CD25, CD127, CD95 and CD27, naive, central memory, regulatory and stem cell-like memory CD4+ T cells were sorted on a BD FACSAria II. A purity above 98% was achieved for all sorted populations. PBMCs were isolated immediately by Lymphoprep density gradient centrifugation and stained directly without culture. Samples were stained and sorted in pairs, with one healthy donor and one patient per experiment, so that batch effects were minimized.

The chain links TRBV29-1 with TRBJ1-2, with the D gene not clear enough to name. The receptor was isolated from a woman aged 40 to 50 with type 1 diabetes. Sequenced sample: naive CD4+ T cells from blood. The cell subset or site label here, explained by the study, means: true naive CD4+ T cells. The CDR3 protein: CSVEKSFTNYGYTF. The nucleotide sequence is TGCAGCGTTGAAAAAAGCTTTACTAACTATGGCTACACCTTC. Beyond the CDR3, the reference TRBV29-1 and TRBJ1-2 genes provide the residues; the full variable domain reads: SAVISQKPSRDICQRGTSLTIQCQVDSQVTMMFWYRQQPGQSLTLIATANQGSEATYESGFVIDKFPISRPNLTFSTLTVSNMSPEDSSIYLCSVEKSFTNYGYTFGSGTRLTVV.